This T cell receptor beta chain was identified during a study of OX40 agonist ivuxolimab in advanced cancers. Regarding the research as a whole: Ivuxolimab, which targeted the costimulatory receptor OX40 (CD134), was an agonistic, fully human IgG2 monoclonal antibody. Intravenous ivuxolimab was administered to patients every 2 weeks at six dose levels: 0.01, 0.1, 0.3, 1.5, 3 and 10 mg/kg. Of the approximately 50 patients in dose escalation, some 19 had hepatocellular carcinoma, some 15 had melanoma, 9 had renal cell carcinoma and 9 had head and neck cancer. The dose-escalation cohort was 80% to 90% male with a mean age of approximately 60 years, ranging from roughly 20 to 80. Prior anti-PD-1, anti-PD-L1 or anti-CTLA-4 therapy was permitted, and approximately 41% of dose-escalation patients had received checkpoint inhibitors. Three dose-escalation patients achieved partial responses, one with hepatocellular carcinoma and two with cutaneous melanoma. Peripheral TCRbeta sequencing aimed to test whether ivuxolimab altered TCR sequence diversity and caused clonal T-cell expansion. The paper covers the monotherapy dose-escalation part of the phase I ivuxolimab trial, which included N ≈ 50 patients. Points the paper makes about the study in general: At doses of 0.1 to 3.0 mg/kg, clonal expansion of both CD4+ and CD8+ T cells in blood was seen between baseline and week 6. After ivuxolimab, expanded clones were on average more numerous among CD8+ T cells than among CD4+ T cells. In the 0.1-3.0 mg/kg groups, partial responders were among the patients with the lowest normalized peripheral clonal expansion, particularly in CD8+ T cells. Low levels of normalized T-cell clonal expansion were also seen in some patients who did not respond. The antigen specificity of the clonally expanded peripheral T cells was not determined.

Patients with autoimmune disease history or receiving systemic immunosuppression were excluded from the trial. In every dose cohort, peripheral blood was drawn for TCR sequencing at baseline, cycle 4 day 1, and cycle 7 day 1. Samples came from an open-label, multicenter, first-in-human phase I dose-escalation trial of ivuxolimab. Adults with locally advanced or metastatic melanoma, renal cell carcinoma, hepatocellular carcinoma or head and neck squamous cell carcinoma were enrolled in the trial. CD4+ and CD8+ T cells were sorted separately from peripheral blood before TCR sequencing. For sequencing of the TCRbeta CDR3 region, genomic DNA was extracted from the sorted cells. The immunoSEQ Assay was used to sequence the TCRbeta CDR3 regions. Held by TCRdb, this immuneACCESS table contains in-frame sequences only and omits some clones. Under half of the omission traces to an unresolved V gene where checked; the cause of the rest is unknown. For this sample the table gives 40,000 or so clones, of which 80% to 95% were detected only once. Of the sample, roughly 21% is held by the ten largest clones.

Comments on this clone: No antigen is known for it. Base-call qualities are not available, and no considerably larger clone is one nucleotide away.

Source: CD4+ or CD8+ T cells sorted from blood, taken in a trial of the OX40 agonist ivuxolimab. The clonotype comes from an adult with an advanced solid tumor such as melanoma, head and neck, liver or kidney cancer.

The DNA reads TGTGCCAGCAGCGTAGATTTAGCGGGAGAATACAATGAGCAGTTCTTC. Its product reads: CASSVDLAGEYNEQFF. The chain uses TRBV9 and TRBJ2-1, with 9 junctional bases fitting TRBD2. V trim: 0 bases; J trim: 4 bases; unmatched bases: 5. The CDR3 covers 16 residues, taking in both the cysteine and the phenylalanine. The retained sequence is limited to the CDR3, 48 bases, with the frame set at the first base. The germline V gene supplies CDR1 SGDLS and CDR2 YYNGEE.